This is a list of T cell receptor beta chains from one sample in a study of Ad26.COV2.S vaccination and SARS-CoV-2 variants. Sequenced by immunoSEQ multiplex PCR; TCRdb stores in-frame clones only, minus some. The sample shows about 680,000 clones, 89% of them seen only once. Sequencing was performed on peripheral blood, taken in a trial of Ad26.COV2.S vaccine versus placebo. Receptors were obtained from a person aged 18-60 years who received the Ad26.COV2.S COVID-19 vaccine or a placebo. CDR3s include the opening cysteine and the closing phenylalanine or tryptophan. D genes are given only for firm matches. Some rows mark clone size as missing; the rest say once, few, many or name a class of expanded clone.

j_call d_call v_call clone_size cdr3_nt cdr3_aa
TRBJ1-2 TRBD1 TRBV6-2/TRBV6-3 - TGTGCCAGCAGACCTCCGGACAGGGGTGGCTACACCTTC CASRPPDRGGYTF
TRBJ2-7 TRBD1 TRBV7-2 - TGTGCCAGCAGCCAAAGCTCCGGGACAGGGATCTACGAGCAGTACTTC CASSQSSGTGIYEQYF
TRBJ2-5 - TRBV7-9 - TGTGCCAGCAGCAACCAACAGGGTCCCCAAGAGACCCAGTACTTC CASSNQQGPQETQYF
TRBJ2-2 - TRBV24-1 - TGTGCCACCAGTGATTTGAGCGGTAACACCGGGGAGCTGTTTTTT CATSDLSGNTGELFF
TRBJ2-5 - TRBV15 - TGTGCCACCAGCAACGGACAGTCCCAAGAGACCCAGTACTTC CATSNGQSQETQYF
TRBJ1-4 - TRBV30 few TGTGCCTGGAGTGTACGGGTTAACGAAAAACTGTTTTTT CAWSVRVNEKLFF
TRBJ1-1 - TRBV2 - TGTGCCGGCTCCATTGGGGGGCCGGGAACTGAAGCTTTCTTT CAGSIGGPGTEAFF
TRBJ2-5 - TRBV7-9 - TGTGCCAGCAGCTTCGGCCCAGGGGAGACCCAGTACTTC CASSFGPGETQYF
TRBJ2-7 TRBD2 TRBV6-5 - TGTGCCAGCAGTTACTACGGCGGGAGGAAGGACTACGAGCAGTACTTC CASSYYGGRKDYEQYF
TRBJ2-2 - TRBV7-3 - TGTGCCAGCAGACCGGACGGGGACACCGGGGAGCTGTTTTTT CASRPDGDTGELFF
TRBJ2-1 TRBD2 TRBV7-2 - TGTGCCAGCAGCTTAGTTGGCGGGGGGAGTTACAATGAGCAGTTCTTC CASSLVGGGSYNEQFF
TRBJ1-2 - TRBV6-1 once TGTGCCAGCACTCTACAGGGACTGTTCGTTGGCTACACCTTC CASTLQGLFVGYTF
TRBJ1-5 - TRBV28 once TGTGCCAGCAGTCCCCGGGGCAGCCGCAATCAGCCCCAGCATTTT CASSPRGSRNQPQHF
TRBJ2-3 - TRBV6-6 - TGTGCCAGCCGAACCGAAGATACGCAGTATTTT CASRTEDTQYF
TRBJ2-7 - TRBV10-1 - TGCGCCAGCAGTGAGTCGGCCTCCTACGAGCAGTACTTC CASSESASYEQYF
TRBJ1-1 - TRBV14 - TGTGCCAGCAGCCAATACATGGGGCTGGTGAGGACTGAAGCTTTCTTT CASSQYMGLVRTEAFF
TRBJ2-2 - TRBV12-3/TRBV12-4 - TGTGCCAGCAGCATTCTCCACACCGGGGAGCTGTTTTTT CASSILHTGELFF
TRBJ1-5 - TRBV7-6 - TGTGCCAGCAGCTTAGGGGACAGCAATCAGCCCCAGCATTTT CASSLGDSNQPQHF
TRBJ2-1 - TRBV6-6 few TGTGCCAGCAGTTGGGTCAATGAGCAGTTCTTC CASSWVNEQFF
TRBJ2-6 - TRBV19 - TGTGCCAGTAGGCGGTTCTCTGGGGCCAACGTCCTGACTTTC CASRRFSGANVLTF
TRBJ2-7 TRBD2 TRBV14 - TGTGCCAGCAGCCAATCGACTAGCGGGGCCTACGAGCAGTACTTC CASSQSTSGAYEQYF
TRBJ1-4 - TRBV5-4 - TGTGCCAGCAGCCCCGGGGGAGCAACTAATGAAAAACTGTTTTTT CASSPGGATNEKLFF
TRBJ2-7 - TRBV5-1 - TGCGCCAGCAGCAAAGCAGGTAGCCAGGGTCACGAGCAGTACTTC CASSKAGSQGHEQYF
TRBJ1-2 - TRBV15 few TGTGCCACCAGCAGAGATGGGGGCAGCGGTGGCTACACCTTC CATSRDGGSGGYTF
TRBJ2-7 - TRBV30 - TGTGCCTGGAGTGTATCGGGAATCCTGAGCTCCTACGAGCAGTACTTC CAWSVSGILSSYEQYF
TRBJ1-1 - TRBV7-8 - TGTGCCAGCAGCTTAGAGGGGGATAGGTCTTTCTTT CASSLEGDRSFF
TRBJ2-1 TRBD2 TRBV5-1 - TGCGCCAGCAGCTTGCGCGGGAGGCAGAATGAGCAGTTCTTC CASSLRGRQNEQFF
TRBJ1-2 - TRBV30 - TGTGCCTGGAGTCCGGACAGTCAATATGGCTACACCTTC CAWSPDSQYGYTF
TRBJ2-5 - TRBV7-2 - TGTGCCAGCAGCTTAAGAACAGAAAAAGAGACCCAGTACTTC CASSLRTEKETQYF
TRBJ1-2 - TRBV7-8 - TGTGCCAGCAGCCGGGATGGGGCGGGAGGCTACACCTTC CASSRDGAGGYTF
TRBJ2-2 - TRBV5-1 - TGCGCCAGCAGCTTGGTTGGCAGACCGAACGGGGAGCTGTTTTTT CASSLVGRPNGELFF
TRBJ1-6 - TRBV30 - TGTGCCTCCCAACGGGGGGATTCACCCCTCCACTTT CASQRGDSPLHF
TRBJ2-3 - TRBV2 - TGTGCCAGCAGTGAAGCGCCACCTCCCACAGATACGCAGTATTTT CASSEAPPPTDTQYF
TRBJ2-1 - TRBV5-4 - TGTGCCAGCAGCTTCGGGGCCCCCTCCTACAATGAGCAGTTCTTC CASSFGAPSYNEQFF
TRBJ1-5 TRBD1 TRBV5-8 - TGTGCCAGCAGCTTCCGGACAGGGTCGATCGGCAATCAGCCCCAGCATTTT CASSFRTGSIGNQPQHF
TRBJ2-1 - TRBV27 - TGTGCCAGCAGTTTAGGTCCTCGGCCTCAGCCCAGCTCCTACAATGAGCAGTTCTTC CASSLGPRPQPSSYNEQFF
TRBJ2-7 TRBD1 TRBV7-9 - TGTGCCAGCAGCTTAGTTGGGGGACAGGGAAGGAGCGGGTACGAGCAGTACTTC CASSLVGGQGRSGYEQYF
TRBJ2-5 TRBD1 TRBV19 - TGTGCCAGTAGCAGCCGACAGACAGGGGAGACCCAGTACTTC CASSSRQTGETQYF
TRBJ1-6 TRBD1 TRBV19 - TGTGCCAGTAGTCTCGGCCCTGGACAGGGCGGGAATTCACCCCTCCACTTT CASSLGPGQGGNSPLHF
TRBJ2-5 - TRBV5-6 - TGTGCCAGCAGCCCCCAGGGCGATAACCAGTACTTC CASSPQGDNQYF
TRBJ2-3 - TRBV6-5 - TGTGCCAGCAGTTACTCGACCACCCCCACTTCAACTGCGCAGTATTTT CASSYSTTPTSTAQYF
TRBJ2-7 - TRBV6-5 few TGTGCCAGCAGTTACTCCTATCGGGGGAAATTGGGCGAGCAGTACTTC CASSYSYRGKLGEQYF
TRBJ2-7 - TRBV18 - TGTGCCAGCTCACCTGGGGTTACCTACGAGCAGTACTTC CASSPGVTYEQYF
TRBJ2-7 - TRBV19 - TGTGCCAGTAGTAAATCTGGGGGTACTACCTACGAGCAGTACTTC CASSKSGGTTYEQYF
TRBJ1-2 - TRBV18 once TGTGCCAGCTCACCAGAGGGGCCAGGAAACTATGGCTACACCTTC CASSPEGPGNYGYTF
TRBJ1-5 - TRBV10-3 - TGTGCCATCAGTGTACATGAAAATCAGCCCCAGCATTTT CAISVHENQPQHF
TRBJ2-1 TRBD1 TRBV5-6 once TGTGCCAGCGACGAAAGGGGGCAATACAATGAGCAGTTCTTC CASDERGQYNEQFF
TRBJ2-7 TRBD1 TRBV27 - TGTGCCAGCAGATTCCAGGGGGCGCGGTACGAGCAGTACTTC CASRFQGARYEQYF
TRBJ1-5 - TRBV10-2 - TGCGCCAGCAGTGAGTCGTCGGCAGCTAATCAGCCCCAGCATTTT CASSESSAANQPQHF
TRBJ1-3 - TRBV6-5 - TGTGCCAGCAGTCGTGGGGGCCTCTCTGGAAACACCATATATTTT CASSRGGLSGNTIYF
TRBJ2-6 TRBD2 TRBV5-1 - TGCGCCAGCAGCGCGGGGGGATCTGGGGCCAACGTCCTGACTTTC CASSAGGSGANVLTF
TRBJ2-5 - TRBV6-5 - TGTGCCAGCAGTTACTCGGGGGAGACCCAGTACTTC CASSYSGETQYF
TRBJ2-1 TRBD1 TRBV12-3/TRBV12-4 once TGTGCCAGCAGTTTAGAGGGGGCGAAGCAGTTCTTC CASSLEGAKQFF
TRBJ2-5 - TRBV18 - TGTGCCAGCTCACATAACGGACAGCAAGAGACCCAGTACTTC CASSHNGQQETQYF
TRBJ1-6 - TRBV5-6 - TGTGCCAGCAGCCCCGACAGAGATAATTCACCCCTCCACTTT CASSPDRDNSPLHF
TRBJ2-5 - TRBV30 - TGTGCCTGGAGTGTATCCCCGGGCGGGTACTACTTC CAWSVSPGGYYF